This T cell receptor (beta chain) was observed in a study of OX40 agonist ivuxolimab in advanced cancers. Study context: Patients were under 90% male with ages about 23 to 80, mean about 60. Three patients, one with hepatocellular carcinoma and two with cutaneous melanoma, responded partially.

Excluded were patients having autoimmune disease history or systemic immunosuppression. This clone was recorded a few times. TCRdb keeps only in-frame clones here, not all; method: immunoSEQ multiplex PCR. The sample holds approximately 78,000 clones, about 82% seen once. This specimen was CD4+ or CD8+ T cells sorted from blood, taken in a trial of the OX40 agonist ivuxolimab. The TCR originated in an adult with an advanced solid tumor such as melanoma, head and neck, liver or kidney cancer.

For the CDR3, the DNA is TGTGCCAGCAGCTTGGAGTCAGGCACAGATACGCAGTATTTT. Its translation is CASSLESGTDTQYF. This chain joins TRBV5-4 and TRBJ2-3; D call uncertain. Trimming shortened V by 0 bases and J by 1 base, and 6 bases separated the two germline ends. Per germline, CDR1 SGHNT and CDR2 YYREEE (reference sequence). CDR3 length equals 14 residues.